Shown below are 5 T cell receptor beta chains from a single sample sequenced in a study of shared clonotypes between healthy human individuals. Assay: immunoSEQ multiplex PCR; the TCRdb copy retains only in-frame clones and omits some. The table includes hundreds of thousands of clones, around four fifths detected once. Source material: memory CD4+ T cells sorted from blood. Subset denoted: CD45RA-negative fraction. These receptors all stem from a woman under 40 in good health.

This chain links TRBV30 with TRBJ2-3; no firm D call. This CDR3 has 12 amino acids. Trimming left V 4 bases short and J 3 bases short, with 8 bases between. Germline CDR1 is GTSNPN and CDR2 is SVGIG (reference sequence). CDR3 nucleotide sequence: TGTGCCTGGAACAAAATTACAGATACGCAGTATTTT. It yields the protein CAWNKITDTQYF.

This chain uses TRBV14 with TRBJ1-2; D remains ambiguous. CDR1 SGHDN and CDR2 FVKESK come from the germline V gene. The length of the CDR3 is 13 residues. With 3 bases removed from V and 2 bases from J, the gap between germline ends came to 7 bases. The DNA of the CDR3 is TGTGCCAGCAGCCATTCAAGAAACTATGGCTACACCTTC. Translating gives CASSHSRNYGYTF.

The rearrangement uses TRBV11-2 and TRBJ2-1; TRBD2 matches at 9 bases. The CDR3 has 15 residues. Germline lookup yields CDR1 SGHAT and CDR2 FQNNGV. V lost 10 bases and J lost 6; bases outside the gene matches: 13. CDR3 sequence (DNA): TGTGCCACCGCGGGTTGGCTAGCGGGACGCAATGAGCAGTTCTTC. This translates into CATAGWLAGRNEQFF.

This rearrangement joins TRBV7-8 to TRBJ1-1; 7 positions match TRBD1. J lost 11 bases, V lost 3 bases, and 6 bases had no gene match. Germline V gene data show CDR1 as SGHVS and CDR2 as FQNEAQ. The CDR3 consists of 12 residues. The chain's CDR3 is CASSLPTGRAFF. The CDR3 bases are TGTGCCAGCAGCTTGCCGACAGGGCGGGCTTTCTTT.

This clone was observed a single time. The chain combines TRBV4-1 with TRBJ2-2, with 8 positions matching TRBD2. J lost 5 bases, V lost 4 bases, and 15 bases had no gene match. Looked up from germline, CDR1 is MGHRA and CDR2 is YSYEKL. The CDR3 extends over 18 amino acids. CDR3 nucleotides: TGCGCCAGCAGCCGCTCCTTTGGGAACAGCGGGAGTACCGGGGAGCTGTTTTTT. Its translation: CASSRSFGNSGSTGELFF.